This TCR beta chain was profiled in a study of beta chain features in type 1 diabetes. V shed 5 bases and J shed 7 bases, with 12 bases lying between them. This CDR3 has 12 residues. CDR1 and CDR2 (germline): SGHTA, FQGNSA. This clone was counted many times. Expressed TCRB transcripts were sequenced, since all the RNA that had been isolated was reverse transcribed. For naive, central memory and regulatory T cell samples, reads averaged around 3.6 million. This table comes from immunoSEQ multiplex PCR, and its TCRdb copy is limited to in-frame clones, with some not included. The data hold some 200,000 clones, with under 13% observed a single time. Markers CD45RO/CCR7/CD25/CD127/CD95/CD27 served to sort CD4+ naive, central memory, regulatory and stem cell-like memory cells.

The specimen was central memory CD4+ T cells from blood. The chain is built from TRBV7-2 and TRBJ2-7; D gene ambiguous. This clonotype was sampled from a man aged 18-30 years in good health. The CDR3 spells CASSLRTTEQYF. CDR3 DNA sequence: TGTGCCAGCAGCCTACGCACTACGGAGCAGTACTTC.